Following are 17 T cell receptor beta chains from one sample sequenced in a study of sequential checkpoint blockade in melanoma. Assay used: immunoSEQ multiplex PCR; TCRdb lists only in-frame clones, some missing. The data hold 3,500 to 4,500 clones, with approximately 56% observed a single time. Treatment in this sample: randomized to nivolumab then ipilimumab (arm A) or the reverse (arm B). Source: CD8+ T cells sorted from blood (inferred from file names), taken from a patient given nivolumab and ipilimumab in sequence. These receptors originate from a human donor with melanoma.

The chain has TRBV19 and TRBJ1-5, with 7 bases aligning to TRBD1. From germline, CDR1 is LNHDA and CDR2 SQIVND (reference sequence). This CDR3 region has 17 residues. V shed 3 bases and J 2 bases; nucleotides not matched to a gene: 10. DNA of the CDR3: TGTGCCAGTAGTATGGGTGTAATAGGGGGCGGCAATCAGCCCCAGCATTTT. This gives the protein CASSMGVIGGGNQPQHF.

The chain carries TRBV19 and TRBJ1-1, with D possibly being TRBD1 (6 bases). The V gene's germline CDR1 is LNHDA and CDR2 SQIVND (reference sequence). The CDR3 runs to 14 residues. This chain's CDR3 is CATHSQGLNTEAFF. The CDR3 region has the DNA TGTGCTACTCACTCACAGGGTCTGAACACTGAAGCTTTCTTT. Variable domain in full (rest from reference TRBV19 and TRBJ1-1): DGGITQSPKYLFRKEGQNVTLSCEQNLNHDAMYWYRQDPGQGLRLIYYSQIVNDFQKGDIAEGYSVSREKKESFPLTVTSAQKNPTAFYLCATHSQGLNTEAFFGQGTRLTVV.

The chain links TRBV7-6 to TRBJ2-5; 10 nucleotides line up with TRBD1. The DNA end favors TRBJ2-7, so the J call may be wrong. This CDR3 has 17 amino acids. Germline V CDR1 and CDR2: SGHVS, FNYEAQ. The CDR3 sequence: CASSLGAGTGASYEQYF. CDR3 nucleotides: TGTGCCAGCAGCTTAGGCGCCGGGACAGGGGCCTCCTACGAGCAGTACTTC.

This clone occurred a few times. The chain combines TRBV28 with TRBJ1-4, with D perhaps matching TRBD1 (6 bases). Between the trimmed V and J ends, which lost 6 bases and 10 bases, there was a span of 12 bases. From germline, CDR1 is MDHEN and CDR2 SYDVKM. This CDR3 has 12 amino acids. CDR3 DNA sequence: TGTGCCAGCAGCCCCCCCAGGGGAAAACTGTTTTTT. Translated: CASSPPRGKLFF. Combining the CDR3 with reference TRBV28 and TRBJ1-4 gives the whole variable domain DVKVTQSSRYLVKRTGEKVFLECVQDMDHENMFWYRQDPGLGLRLIYFSYDVKMKEKGDIPEGYSVSREKKERFSLILESASTNQTSMYLCASSPPRGKLFFGSGTQLSVL.

The gene calls are TRBV27 and TRBJ1-1; TRBD1 matches at 7 bases. Unmatched junction bases numbered 10, after V lost 9 bases and J lost 3 bases. CDR1 and CDR2 from the germline V gene are MNHEY and SMNVEV (reference sequence). There are 14 residues in the CDR3. In DNA, the CDR3 is TGTGCCAGTACTCCAGGGGGACGGGACACTGAAGCTTTCTTT. It yields the protein CASTPGGRDTEAFF.

In DNA, the CDR3 is TGTGCCAGTAGGCCGACAGCTCAAGAGACCCAGTACTTC. Its translation is CASRPTAQETQYF. This chain uses TRBV19 with TRBJ2-5; D may be TRBD1 (5 bases). The CDR3 runs 13 residues. V was shortened by 6 bases and J by 2 bases, with 10 bases between the two germline ends. The germline CDR1 and CDR2 sequences are LNHDA and SQIVND (reference sequence).

This clone is medium-sized (0.01 to 0.1%). The chain combines TRBV19 with TRBJ2-7; D may be TRBD1 (6 bases). The CDR3 is 14 amino acids. The ends were cut back, 7 bases at V and 0 bases at J, with 13 bases in the middle. The germline V gene encodes CDR1 LNHDA and CDR2 SQIVND (reference sequence). CDR3 amino acids: CASKTGGDSYEQYF. CDR3 in DNA: TGTGCCAGTAAGACAGGAGGAGACTCCTACGAGCAGTACTTC.

The chain carries TRBV25-1 and TRBJ2-7; 9 bases are shared with TRBD1. This CDR3 comprises 17 residues. The germline V gene encodes CDR1 MGHDK and CDR2 SYGVNS. With V trimmed by 3 bases and J by 3 bases, 12 bases remained unmatched. This CDR3 reads CASSDLDEGQGYYEQYF. In DNA form, the CDR3 reads TGTGCCAGCAGTGACCTCGACGAGGGACAGGGATACTACGAGCAGTACTTC.

The chain couples TRBV5-4 to TRBJ2-3, with D possibly being TRBD1 (5 bases). CDR3 length equals 12 residues. The V gene's germline CDR1 is SGHNT and CDR2 YYREEE (reference sequence). With 4 bases removed from V and 6 bases from J, the gap between germline ends came to 9 bases. CDR3 in amino acids: CASSPPGDTQYF. For the CDR3, the DNA is TGTGCCAGCAGCCCCCCAGGGGATACGCAGTATTTT.

The chain joins TRBV28 to TRBJ1-1; perhaps TRBD1 as D (6 bases). Germline V gives CDR1 MDHEN, CDR2 SYDVKM. The CDR3 is 13 residues long. V was cut by 3 bases and J by 4 bases, with 9 bases left in between. CDR3 nucleotides: TGTGCCAGCAGTTTTATGGGGGCCACTGAAGCTTTCTTT. It yields the protein CASSFMGATEAFF. The entire variable domain, with the rest obtained from reference TRBV28 and TRBJ1-1, is as follows: DVKVTQSSRYLVKRTGEKVFLECVQDMDHENMFWYRQDPGLGLRLIYFSYDVKMKEKGDIPEGYSVSREKKERFSLILESASTNQTSMYLCASSFMGATEAFFGQGTRLTVV.

A few counts support this clone. One base separates it from a far larger clone, so it is likely a read error. This rearrangement joins TRBV18 to TRBJ2-2, with D possibly being TRBD2 (5 bases). CDR1 is KGHSH and CDR2 is LQKENI in the germline V gene. Trimming stripped 3 bases from V and 7 bases from J, with 24 bases between. The CDR3 runs 18 residues. The CDR3 nucleotides read TGTGCCAGCTCACCTAAGTCATCGTCTCCCGAGGGCATCGGGGAGCTGTTTTTT. It specifies CASSPKSSSPEGIGELFF.

This clone appeared a few times. The likely explanation is a read error, given a far larger clone one base away. Other DNA sequences in this sample translate to the same CDR3. The rearrangement links TRBV7-6 to TRBJ1-2; 8 nucleotides line up with TRBD1. The CDR3 is 13 amino acids. Germline V lookup: CDR1 SGHVS, CDR2 FNYEAQ. CDR3 loop: CASSLAGGWGYTF. DNA for the CDR3: TGCGCCAGCAGCTTGGCAGGGGGCTGGGGCTACACCTTC.

V and J are TRBV20-1 and TRBJ1-1; TRBD1 is a possible D gene (5 bases). The CDR3 has 11 residues. Trimming pared 2 bases from V and 6 bases from J, leaving 7 bases between. The germline CDR1 and CDR2 sequences are DFQATT and SNEGSKA (reference sequence). The CDR3 coding sequence is TGCAGTGCTAGACTGACAGCTGAAGCTTTCTTT. It specifies CSARLTAEAFF.

This clone was recorded once. This rearrangement joins TRBV7-9 to TRBJ2-3, with D possibly TRBD2 on 6 matching bases. The germline V gene has CDR1 SEHNR and CDR2 FQNEAQ (reference sequence). The V end lost 3 bases, the J end lost 4 bases, and 14 bases lay between the germline ends. This CDR3 is 15 amino acids long. CDR3 protein: CASSFLAAHADTQYF. CDR3 DNA sequence: TGTGCCAGCAGCTTTTTAGCGGCACACGCAGATACGCAGTATTTT.

The chain is built from TRBV28 and TRBJ1-1; D is possibly TRBD1 (6 bases). Trimming stripped 5 bases from V and 1 base from J, with 11 bases between. The CDR3 runs to 14 residues. Looked up from germline, CDR1 is MDHEN and CDR2 is SYDVKM. The CDR3 sequence is CASSPPDRNTEAFF. The DNA for the CDR3 is TGTGCCAGCAGTCCCCCGGACAGGAACACTGAAGCTTTCTTT. Full variable domain (rest looked up from reference TRBV28 and TRBJ1-1): DVKVTQSSRYLVKRTGEKVFLECVQDMDHENMFWYRQDPGLGLRLIYFSYDVKMKEKGDIPEGYSVSREKKERFSLILESASTNQTSMYLCASSPPDRNTEAFFGQGTRLTVV.

The chain is built from TRBV27 and TRBJ2-2; a possible D gene is TRBD2 (5 bases). Germline V gene sequence: CDR1 MNHEY, CDR2 SMNVEV (reference sequence). V lost 6 bases to trimming and J lost 0 bases, with 11 bases between them. The CDR3 is made up of 15 amino acids. CDR3 nucleotides: TGTGCCAGCAGCTTAGCGATGTCGAACACCGGGGAGCTGTTTTTT. Protein: CASSLAMSNTGELFF.

This clone was seen a few times. This likely reflects a read error, since a far larger clone is one base away. V usage is TRBV5-1 and J usage is TRBJ1-2; tentatively, D is TRBD1 (6 bases). This CDR3 has 15 residues. V shed 5 bases and J shed 2 bases, with 16 bases lying between them. CDR1 is SGHRS, CDR2 YFSETQ, per germline. The CDR3 DNA reads TGCGCCAGCAGTTTAATGGGGGGGGCGAACTATGGCTACACCTTC. This encodes CASSLMGGANYGYTF.